Listed below are T cell receptor beta chains from one sample, sequenced in a study of shared T cell receptors in the human thymus. Some clones are missing from TCRdb's copy, which holds only in-frame ones; the method was immunoSEQ multiplex PCR. The sample includes under 700,000 clones, around 78% of them seen just once. The data also belong to a second study, concerning human thymus T cells.

Sequencing was done on a sample of thymocytes. Receptor source: a boy in the first two years of life with a congenital heart defect. Both conserved end residues are part of each CDR3. The D gene is left open where the match is weak. Clone size is not always given. Where it is, it says once, few, many or a class for expanded clones.

CDR3 length: 14
J gene: TRBJ1-2
V gene: TRBV7-2
D gene: TRBD1
clone size: .
CDR3 DNA: TGTGCCAGCAGCCCCAAGACAGGGGCGAGTGGCTACACCTTC
CDR3 protein: CASSPKTGASGYTF

CDR3 length: 16
J gene: TRBJ2-3
V gene: TRBV2
D gene: TRBD2
clone size: .
CDR3 DNA: TGTGCCAGCAAAGTCTTCTTGGGGGAGGGCCGGGATACGCAGTATTTT
CDR3 protein: CASKVFLGEGRDTQYF

CDR3 length: 16
J gene: TRBJ1-4
V gene: TRBV28
D gene: .
clone size: .
CDR3 DNA: TGTGCCAGCAGTAGTCCAGGGTTAGGAACTAATGAAAAACTGTTTTTT
CDR3 protein: CASSSPGLGTNEKLFF

CDR3 length: 15
J gene: TRBJ1-5
V gene: TRBV4-3
D gene: .
clone size: .
CDR3 DNA: TGCGCCAGCAGCCAAGATTGGCCCCGGGGGCAGCCCCAGCATTTT
CDR3 protein: CASSQDWPRGQPQHF

CDR3 length: 16
J gene: TRBJ2-7
V gene: TRBV18
D gene: .
clone size: .
CDR3 DNA: TGTGCCAGCTCACCCCCCCAAGGGGGGGTGGTCTACGAGCAGTACTTC
CDR3 protein: CASSPPQGGVVYEQYF

CDR3 length: 17
J gene: TRBJ2-2
V gene: TRBV18
D gene: .
clone size: .
CDR3 DNA: TGTGCCAGCTCACCACCAGGAGGGATGTCCGACACCGGGGAGCTGTTTTTT
CDR3 protein: CASSPPGGMSDTGELFF

CDR3 length: 16
J gene: TRBJ2-7
V gene: TRBV28
D gene: .
clone size: once
CDR3 DNA: TGTGCCAGCAGTCCCGGGGGGGGACAGGGACCCTACGAGCAGTACTTC
CDR3 protein: CASSPGGGQGPYEQYF

CDR3 length: 16
J gene: TRBJ1-4
V gene: TRBV4-1
D gene: .
clone size: few
CDR3 DNA: TGCGCCAGCAGCCAAGATGTGCGGGTTTGGGATGAAAAACTGTTTTTT
CDR3 protein: CASSQDVRVWDEKLFF

CDR3 length: 14
J gene: TRBJ1-1
V gene: TRBV27
D gene: TRBD1
clone size: .
CDR3 DNA: TGTGCCAGCAGTTTATACAGGGGGCTTACTGAAGCTTTCTTT
CDR3 protein: CASSLYRGLTEAFF

CDR3 length: 17
J gene: TRBJ2-5
V gene: TRBV5-4
D gene: TRBD2
clone size: few
CDR3 DNA: TGTGCCAGCAGCTTGGCCGGGACTAGCGGGAATCGAGAGACCCAGTACTTC
CDR3 protein: CASSLAGTSGNRETQYF

CDR3 length: 15
J gene: TRBJ2-1
V gene: TRBV27
D gene: .
clone size: once
CDR3 DNA: TGTGCCAGCAGCACAAGGCAGGGCTCCTACAATGAGCAGTTCTTC
CDR3 protein: CASSTRQGSYNEQFF

CDR3 length: 19
J gene: TRBJ2-7
V gene: TRBV4-3
D gene: TRBD2
clone size: .
CDR3 DNA: TGCGCCAGCAGCCAAGATCCACGGGGGGGTAGGGGACATCCTTACGAGCAGTACTTC
CDR3 protein: CASSQDPRGGRGHPYEQYF

CDR3 length: 15
J gene: TRBJ1-4
V gene: TRBV9
D gene: .
clone size: .
CDR3 DNA: TGTGCCAGCAGCGCTGGTGACGGAGGGGCTGAAAAACTGTTTTTT
CDR3 protein: CASSAGDGGAEKLFF

CDR3 length: 17
J gene: TRBJ2-4
V gene: TRBV28
D gene: .
clone size: .
CDR3 DNA: TGTGCCAGCAGTTTATATGGGGGCCGAGGAGCCAAAAACATTCAGTACTTC
CDR3 protein: CASSLYGGRGAKNIQYF

CDR3 length: 15
J gene: TRBJ2-5
V gene: TRBV6-1
D gene: .
clone size: .
CDR3 DNA: TGTGCCAGCAGTGAAGGGAGCGCTAGGGGAGAGACCCAGTACTTC
CDR3 protein: CASSEGSARGETQYF

CDR3 length: 16
J gene: TRBJ2-3
V gene: TRBV14
D gene: TRBD2
clone size: .
CDR3 DNA: TGTGCCAGCAGCCAAGAAAGGACTAGCTGGCCAGATACGCAGTATTTT
CDR3 protein: CASSQERTSWPDTQYF

CDR3 length: 14
J gene: TRBJ1-5
V gene: TRBV28
D gene: .
clone size: .
CDR3 DNA: TGTGCCAGCATTACTGACAGGACCAATCAGCCCCAGCATTTT
CDR3 protein: CASITDRTNQPQHF

CDR3 length: 12
J gene: TRBJ1-5
V gene: TRBV7-2
D gene: .
clone size: .
CDR3 DNA: TGTGCCAGCAGCTTAGGAACCGGGCCCCAGCATTTT
CDR3 protein: CASSLGTGPQHF

CDR3 length: 17
J gene: TRBJ2-3
V gene: TRBV18
D gene: TRBD2
clone size: few
CDR3 DNA: TGTGCCAGCTCACCGAAAGAGACTAGCGGTTTCACAGATACGCAGTATTTT
CDR3 protein: CASSPKETSGFTDTQYF

CDR3 length: 17
J gene: TRBJ2-1
V gene: TRBV4-3
D gene: TRBD2
clone size: .
CDR3 DNA: TGCGCCAGCAGCCATTCAAAAGCGGGAGGGCATAACAATGAGCAGTTCTTC
CDR3 protein: CASSHSKAGGHNNEQFF

CDR3 length: 19
J gene: TRBJ2-3
V gene: TRBV11-3
D gene: TRBD2
clone size: .
CDR3 DNA: TGTGCCAGCAGCTTAGGGGGACTAGCGGAGGGATGGGACACAGATACGCAGTATTTT
CDR3 protein: CASSLGGLAEGWDTDTQYF

CDR3 length: 14
J gene: TRBJ1-2
V gene: TRBV28
D gene: TRBD1
clone size: few
CDR3 DNA: TGTGCCAGCAGTTTGCCCCGGACAGGGGACGGCTACACCTTC
CDR3 protein: CASSLPRTGDGYTF

CDR3 length: 18
J gene: TRBJ2-7
V gene: TRBV5-6
D gene: .
clone size: .
CDR3 DNA: TGTGCCAGCAGCTTGATGGCATTCAAACCTAAACAGAACTACGAGCAGTACTTC
CDR3 protein: CASSLMAFKPKQNYEQYF

CDR3 length: 14
J gene: TRBJ1-2
V gene: TRBV10-3
D gene: .
clone size: once
CDR3 DNA: TGTGCCATCACCGAGCGGGCAGGACCCCATGGCTACACCTTC
CDR3 protein: CAITERAGPHGYTF

CDR3 length: 18
J gene: TRBJ2-2
V gene: TRBV5-6
D gene: TRBD2
clone size: .
CDR3 DNA: TGTGCCAGCAGCTTGGAGGGGACTAGCGGGAGGGCCGAAGGGGAGCTGTTTTTT
CDR3 protein: CASSLEGTSGRAEGELFF

CDR3 length: 17
J gene: TRBJ2-1
V gene: TRBV25-1
D gene: TRBD2
clone size: few
CDR3 DNA: TGTGCCAGCAGTGATGATGGACTTTTGGGTCCGGGGGGTGAGCAGTTCTTC
CDR3 protein: CASSDDGLLGPGGEQFF

CDR3 length: 14
J gene: TRBJ2-7
V gene: TRBV7-8
D gene: TRBD2
clone size: few
CDR3 DNA: TGTGCCAGCAGTCAGCTAGCGGGGGCACCCGAGCAGTACTTC
CDR3 protein: CASSQLAGAPEQYF

CDR3 length: 13
J gene: TRBJ2-7
V gene: TRBV6-5
D gene: .
clone size: few
CDR3 DNA: TGTGCCAGCAGGTCACAGGGTTCCTACGAGCAGTACTTC
CDR3 protein: CASRSQGSYEQYF

CDR3 length: 18
J gene: TRBJ2-7
V gene: TRBV6-1
D gene: .
clone size: .
CDR3 DNA: TGTGCCAGCAGTGTCGGCCCGTGGGGAGGGGGGGAGGTGTGGGAGCAGTACTTC
CDR3 protein: CASSVGPWGGGEVWEQYF

CDR3 length: 12
J gene: TRBJ2-1
V gene: TRBV19
D gene: .
clone size: once
CDR3 DNA: TGTGCCAGCGCAGGGGGGAACAATGAGCAGTTCTTC
CDR3 protein: CASAGGNNEQFF

CDR3 length: 16
J gene: TRBJ2-7
V gene: TRBV15
D gene: .
clone size: .
CDR3 DNA: TGTGCCACCAGCAGAGATCCGGGGGTAGCAACCTACGAGCAGTACTTC
CDR3 protein: CATSRDPGVATYEQYF

CDR3 length: 15
J gene: TRBJ2-7
V gene: TRBV11-2
D gene: TRBD1
clone size: .
CDR3 DNA: TGTGCCAGCAGCTCCGAACAGGGGGCGCTGAACGAGCAGTACTTC
CDR3 protein: CASSSEQGALNEQYF

CDR3 length: 18
J gene: TRBJ2-3
V gene: TRBV11-2
D gene: TRBD2
clone size: .
CDR3 DNA: TGTGCCAGCAGCTTAGAAGGGGCTAGCGGGAGGCGGGAAGATACGCAGTATTTT
CDR3 protein: CASSLEGASGRREDTQYF

CDR3 length: 13
J gene: TRBJ2-7
V gene: TRBV15
D gene: .
clone size: .
CDR3 DNA: TGTGCCACCAGCAGAGACCGCAGACTAGAGCAGTACTTC
CDR3 protein: CATSRDRRLEQYF

CDR3 length: 16
J gene: TRBJ2-7
V gene: TRBV28
D gene: .
clone size: .
CDR3 DNA: TGTGCCAGCAGCCCCCCGGGGGGCCGGCGAACAAACGAGCAGTACTTC
CDR3 protein: CASSPPGGRRTNEQYF

CDR3 length: 15
J gene: TRBJ1-2
V gene: TRBV18
D gene: .
clone size: few
CDR3 DNA: TGTGCCAGCTCACCACCGGGCGTCGTGAACTATGGCTACACCTTC
CDR3 protein: CASSPPGVVNYGYTF

CDR3 length: 16
J gene: TRBJ2-5
V gene: TRBV4-2
D gene: TRBD1
clone size: .
CDR3 DNA: TGTGCCAGCAGCCAAGATGGGACAGGGAGGGAAGAGACCCAGTACTTC
CDR3 protein: CASSQDGTGREETQYF

CDR3 length: 19
J gene: TRBJ1-2
V gene: TRBV29-1
D gene: TRBD1
clone size: .
CDR3 DNA: TGCAGCGTTGAAGGTATCCGGGACAGGGGGCCGGTGGCCTTCTATGGCTACACCTTC
CDR3 protein: CSVEGIRDRGPVAFYGYTF

CDR3 length: 17
J gene: TRBJ2-3
V gene: TRBV5-1
D gene: TRBD2
clone size: once
CDR3 DNA: TGCGCCAGCAGCGGCAAGCGGGAGCATACTAGCACAGATACGCAGTATTTT
CDR3 protein: CASSGKREHTSTDTQYF

CDR3 length: 16
J gene: TRBJ2-5
V gene: TRBV7-4
D gene: TRBD2
clone size: .
CDR3 DNA: TGTGCCAGCGTAGCGGGAGTTGGGGGGTACCAAGAGACCCAGTACTTC
CDR3 protein: CASVAGVGGYQETQYF

CDR3 length: 15
J gene: TRBJ2-3
V gene: TRBV5-4
D gene: TRBD1
clone size: once
CDR3 DNA: TGTGCCAGCAGCCCTCCGGGACAGGGGACAGATACGCAGTATTTT
CDR3 protein: CASSPPGQGTDTQYF

CDR3 length: 11
J gene: TRBJ2-7
V gene: TRBV6-4
D gene: TRBD1
clone size: once
CDR3 DNA: TGTGCACGGGACAGACCCTACGAGCAGTACTTC
CDR3 protein: CARDRPYEQYF

CDR3 length: 13
J gene: TRBJ2-1
V gene: TRBV28
D gene: .
clone size: few
CDR3 DNA: TGTGCCAGCAGTTTAGGGCAGCTCAATGAGCAGTTCTTC
CDR3 protein: CASSLGQLNEQFF

CDR3 length: 17
J gene: TRBJ1-5
V gene: TRBV5-6
D gene: .
clone size: .
CDR3 DNA: TGTGCCAGCAGCTCCCACTTCGACCACAGGGCGGATCAGCCCCAGCATTTT
CDR3 protein: CASSSHFDHRADQPQHF

CDR3 length: 16
J gene: TRBJ2-3
V gene: TRBV27
D gene: TRBD2
clone size: .
CDR3 DNA: TGTGCCAGCAGTGGGGGACTAGCGGATAGCACAGATACGCAGTATTTT
CDR3 protein: CASSGGLADSTDTQYF

CDR3 length: 15
J gene: TRBJ2-7
V gene: TRBV5-6
D gene: TRBD1
clone size: once
CDR3 DNA: TGTGCCAGCAGCTTGTTGGGACAGGGGACCTACGAGCAGTACTTC
CDR3 protein: CASSLLGQGTYEQYF

CDR3 length: 18
J gene: TRBJ2-4
V gene: TRBV9
D gene: TRBD2
clone size: .
CDR3 DNA: TGTGCCAGCAGCCCCGGGGGGGTGAGGGGATCGACCTGGGACATTCAGTACTTC
CDR3 protein: CASSPGGVRGSTWDIQYF

CDR3 length: 15
J gene: TRBJ1-4
V gene: TRBV19
D gene: TRBD1
clone size: .
CDR3 DNA: TGTGCCAGTAGTACCAGACAGGGAGTCAATGAAAAACTGTTTTTT
CDR3 protein: CASSTRQGVNEKLFF

CDR3 length: 11
J gene: TRBJ2-1
V gene: TRBV19
D gene: .
clone size: .
CDR3 DNA: TGTGCCAGTAAAGCGGACAATGAGCAGTTCTTC
CDR3 protein: CASKADNEQFF

CDR3 length: 15
J gene: TRBJ2-3
V gene: TRBV19
D gene: TRBD2
clone size: .
CDR3 DNA: TGTGCCAGTAGTCTTAGCGGGAGCCGGGAAGATACGCAGTATTTT
CDR3 protein: CASSLSGSREDTQYF

CDR3 length: 13
J gene: TRBJ1-1
V gene: TRBV27
D gene: TRBD1
clone size: .
CDR3 DNA: TGTGCCAGCTGCGACAGGGAGAACACTGAAGCTTTCTTT
CDR3 protein: CASCDRENTEAFF

CDR3 length: 15
J gene: TRBJ1-1
V gene: TRBV5-6
D gene: .
clone size: .
CDR3 DNA: TGTGCCAGCAGCGAGCCCGCGACAGACAACACTGAAGCTTTCTTT
CDR3 protein: CASSEPATDNTEAFF

CDR3 length: 15
J gene: TRBJ2-7
V gene: TRBV7-2
D gene: TRBD1
clone size: .
CDR3 DNA: TGTGCCAGCAGCGCCCCGGGACAGGGGGCTCACGAGCAGTACTTC
CDR3 protein: CASSAPGQGAHEQYF

CDR3 length: 14
J gene: TRBJ1-3
V gene: TRBV4-2
D gene: TRBD1
clone size: few
CDR3 DNA: TGTGCCAGCAGCCCGGGACAGGGAATAAACACCATATATTTT
CDR3 protein: CASSPGQGINTIYF

CDR3 length: 15
J gene: TRBJ2-1
V gene: TRBV10-1
D gene: .
clone size: once
CDR3 DNA: TGCGCCAGCAGAGACTCGGGAGTCCCCTACAATGAGCAGTTCTTC
CDR3 protein: CASRDSGVPYNEQFF

CDR3 length: 16
J gene: TRBJ2-1
V gene: TRBV6-1
D gene: .
clone size: .
CDR3 DNA: TGTGCCAGCAGTGATCAACCAGGTCATGACAACAATGAGCAGTTCTTC
CDR3 protein: CASSDQPGHDNNEQFF

CDR3 length: 16
J gene: TRBJ1-2
V gene: TRBV9
D gene: TRBD1
clone size: .
CDR3 DNA: TGTGCCAGCAGCGTAGGGGGGGACAGAGTAAACTATGGCTACACCTTC
CDR3 protein: CASSVGGDRVNYGYTF

CDR3 length: 15
J gene: TRBJ1-1
V gene: TRBV19
D gene: TRBD1
clone size: .
CDR3 DNA: TGTGCCAGTAGTCCAACCCGGACAGGGATCACTGAAGCTTTCTTT
CDR3 protein: CASSPTRTGITEAFF

CDR3 length: 20
J gene: TRBJ2-1
V gene: TRBV19
D gene: TRBD2
clone size: .
CDR3 DNA: TGTGCCAGTAGTCCAAAGTGGGGTTACCTCCTAGCGGGAGCGGGCAATGAGCAGTTCTTC
CDR3 protein: CASSPKWGYLLAGAGNEQFF

CDR3 length: 16
J gene: TRBJ2-5
V gene: TRBV15
D gene: TRBD2
clone size: few
CDR3 DNA: TGTGCCACCAGCAGAGTCCTAGCGGGGACACAAGAGACCCAGTACTTC
CDR3 protein: CATSRVLAGTQETQYF